A selection of T cell receptor beta chains follows, all from one sample in a study of T cell changes during pregnancy in multiple sclerosis. Using immunoSEQ multiplex PCR, the repertoire was profiled, and TCRdb retains in-frame clones only, with some absent. The sample has about 75,000 clones; about 93% are singletons. The sequencing used CD4+ T cells from peripheral blood mononuclear cells, collected after pregnancy. The source is a female donor with multiple sclerosis, enrolled in a pregnancy study. The CDR3 runs from the conserved cysteine through the conserved F or W. The D gene is left open where the match is weak. Size is omitted from some rows. Given values are once, few, many or a class for expanded clones.

v_gene: TRBV28
j_gene: TRBJ2-7
d_gene: TRBD1
abundance: -
CDR3aa: CASRPQGASYEQYF
CDR3nt: TGTGCCAGCAGACCACAGGGGGCCTCCTACGAGCAGTACTTC

v_gene: TRBV7-2
j_gene: TRBJ2-3
d_gene: TRBD2
abundance: once
CDR3aa: CASSSSGRATDTQYF
CDR3nt: TGTGCCAGCAGCTCGAGCGGGAGGGCGACAGATACGCAGTATTTT

v_gene: TRBV11-1
j_gene: TRBJ2-1
d_gene: TRBD2
abundance: -
CDR3aa: CASSSQSVAGGTEQFF
CDR3nt: TGTGCCAGCAGCTCCCAGTCGGTAGCGGGAGGGACTGAGCAGTTCTTC

v_gene: TRBV28
j_gene: TRBJ1-2
d_gene: TRBD1
abundance: -
CDR3aa: CASSSGTGSYGYTF
CDR3nt: TGTGCCAGCAGCTCCGGGACAGGTAGTTATGGCTACACCTTC

v_gene: TRBV29-1
j_gene: TRBJ1-4
d_gene: -
abundance: once
CDR3aa: CSAGRGSNEKLFF
CDR3nt: TGCAGCGCCGGCCGAGGCTCCAATGAAAAACTGTTTTTT

v_gene: TRBV18
j_gene: TRBJ2-2
d_gene: TRBD1
abundance: -
CDR3aa: CASSFRQGHTGELFF
CDR3nt: TGTGCCAGCTCATTTCGACAGGGCCACACCGGGGAGCTGTTTTTT

v_gene: TRBV27
j_gene: TRBJ2-1
d_gene: -
abundance: -
CDR3aa: CARQFRIHEQFF
CDR3nt: TGTGCCAGGCAGTTCCGCATCCATGAGCAGTTCTTC

v_gene: TRBV5-1
j_gene: TRBJ2-3
d_gene: TRBD2
abundance: once
CDR3aa: CASSLASGSTDTQYF
CDR3nt: TGCGCCAGCAGCTTGGCTAGCGGTAGCACAGATACGCAGTATTTT

v_gene: TRBV7-9
j_gene: TRBJ1-2
d_gene: TRBD1
abundance: -
CDR3aa: CASSVWAGQGVGGYTF
CDR3nt: TGTGCCAGCAGCGTATGGGCGGGACAGGGGGTCGGTGGCTACACCTTC

v_gene: TRBV28
j_gene: TRBJ1-2
d_gene: -
abundance: -
CDR3aa: CATTGGYTF
CDR3nt: TGTGCCACAACTGGTGGCTACACCTTC

v_gene: TRBV7-9
j_gene: TRBJ2-3
d_gene: TRBD2
abundance: -
CDR3aa: CASSSRTSGSFVDTQYF
CDR3nt: TGTGCCAGCAGCTCCCGGACTAGCGGGAGTTTTGTAGATACGCAGTATTTT

v_gene: TRBV19
j_gene: TRBJ2-3
d_gene: -
abundance: -
CDR3aa: CASRQIGGSSTDTQYF
CDR3nt: TGTGCCAGTAGGCAAATAGGGGGTTCTAGCACAGATACGCAGTATTTT

v_gene: TRBV5-1
j_gene: TRBJ2-1
d_gene: -
abundance: once
CDR3aa: CASRDPKRNEQFF
CDR3nt: TGCGCCAGCAGGGATCCAAAGAGGAATGAGCAGTTCTTC

v_gene: TRBV10-1
j_gene: TRBJ2-3
d_gene: -
abundance: -
CDR3aa: CASSPLDTQYF
CDR3nt: TGCGCCAGCAGCCCCCTAGATACGCAGTATTTT

v_gene: TRBV10-3
j_gene: TRBJ2-3
d_gene: -
abundance: -
CDR3aa: CAIRMVSGGTDTQYF
CDR3nt: TGTGCCATCAGAATGGTCAGCGGAGGCACAGATACGCAGTATTTT

v_gene: TRBV5-1
j_gene: TRBJ2-7
d_gene: TRBD2
abundance: -
CDR3aa: CASRSLAGFGEQYF
CDR3nt: TGCGCCAGCAGATCACTAGCGGGCTTCGGCGAGCAGTACTTC

v_gene: TRBV7-6
j_gene: TRBJ2-3
d_gene: TRBD1
abundance: once
CDR3aa: CASSLDVRGQYGDTQYF
CDR3nt: TGTGCCAGCAGCTTAGACGTGAGGGGGCAATATGGGGATACGCAGTATTTT

v_gene: TRBV6-5
j_gene: TRBJ2-5
d_gene: TRBD1
abundance: -
CDR3aa: CASNEPGQGKTQYF
CDR3nt: TGTGCCAGCAACGAGCCGGGACAGGGGAAGACCCAGTACTTC

v_gene: TRBV18
j_gene: TRBJ2-3
d_gene: -
abundance: -
CDR3aa: CASSPQQDTQYF
CDR3nt: TGTGCCAGCTCACCACAACAAGATACGCAGTATTTT

v_gene: TRBV11-2
j_gene: TRBJ2-2
d_gene: -
abundance: -
CDR3aa: CASSLGTNPTGELFF
CDR3nt: TGTGCCAGCAGCTTAGGGACTAATCCGACCGGGGAGCTGTTTTTT

v_gene: TRBV6-5
j_gene: TRBJ1-2
d_gene: TRBD1
abundance: -
CDR3aa: CASSLDQGQTYGYTF
CDR3nt: TGTGCCAGCAGTCTAGACCAGGGACAGACCTATGGCTACACCTTC

v_gene: TRBV27
j_gene: TRBJ2-5
d_gene: TRBD2
abundance: once
CDR3aa: CASSPLAGGPRETQYF
CDR3nt: TGTGCCAGCAGCCCCTTAGCGGGAGGGCCGCGGGAGACCCAGTACTTC

v_gene: TRBV5-1
j_gene: TRBJ1-1
d_gene: TRBD1
abundance: -
CDR3aa: CASGPETGPTEAFF
CDR3nt: TGCGCCAGCGGACCAGAGACAGGGCCAACTGAAGCTTTCTTT

v_gene: TRBV7-8
j_gene: TRBJ2-1
d_gene: TRBD2
abundance: -
CDR3aa: CASSPGLAGSYNEQFF
CDR3nt: TGTGCCAGCAGCCCCGGACTAGCGGGTTCCTACAATGAGCAGTTCTTC

v_gene: TRBV10-1
j_gene: TRBJ2-5
d_gene: -
abundance: -
CDR3aa: CASRGQRETQYF
CDR3nt: TGCGCCAGCAGAGGACAGAGAGAGACCCAGTACTTC

v_gene: TRBV7-6
j_gene: TRBJ2-1
d_gene: -
abundance: -
CDR3aa: CASSLAVPGFQGNEQFF
CDR3nt: TGTGCCAGCAGCTTAGCGGTTCCGGGGTTTCAAGGCAATGAGCAGTTCTTC

v_gene: TRBV9
j_gene: TRBJ2-2
d_gene: -
abundance: -
CDR3aa: CASSVLTNTGELFF
CDR3nt: TGTGCCAGCAGCGTACTAACGAACACCGGGGAGCTGTTTTTT

v_gene: TRBV5-1
j_gene: TRBJ2-7
d_gene: -
abundance: once
CDR3aa: CASSLQLDYEQYF
CDR3nt: TGCGCCAGCAGCTTGCAACTAGACTACGAGCAGTACTTC

v_gene: TRBV6-1
j_gene: TRBJ1-5
d_gene: -
abundance: -
CDR3aa: CASSDWNRAPGKPQHF
CDR3nt: TGTGCCAGCAGTGATTGGAACAGGGCCCCAGGGAAACCCCAGCATTTT

v_gene: TRBV28
j_gene: TRBJ2-1
d_gene: TRBD2
abundance: -
CDR3aa: CASSLVPGRQRREQFF
CDR3nt: TGTGCCAGCAGTTTAGTTCCCGGGAGGCAAAGAAGGGAGCAGTTCTTC

v_gene: TRBV6-5
j_gene: TRBJ1-1
d_gene: -
abundance: -
CDR3aa: CASSNRVRAFF
CDR3nt: TGTGCCAGCAGTAACAGGGTGAGGGCTTTCTTT

v_gene: TRBV5-1
j_gene: TRBJ2-3
d_gene: -
abundance: -
CDR3aa: CASSPWGGGTDTQYF
CDR3nt: TGCGCCAGCAGCCCCTGGGGGGGCGGCACAGATACGCAGTATTTT

v_gene: TRBV5-1
j_gene: TRBJ2-1
d_gene: TRBD2
abundance: -
CDR3aa: CASLFDSSGTSGSEQFF
CDR3nt: TGCGCCAGCCTTTTCGACTCCTCCGGGACTAGCGGGAGTGAGCAGTTCTTC

v_gene: TRBV6-5
j_gene: TRBJ2-1
d_gene: -
abundance: -
CDR3aa: CASSYELAGDNEQFF
CDR3nt: TGTGCCAGCAGTTACGAGCTAGCAGGGGACAATGAGCAGTTCTTC

v_gene: TRBV9
j_gene: TRBJ1-1
d_gene: -
abundance: -
CDR3aa: CASSVDPPGGLNTEAFF
CDR3nt: TGTGCCAGCAGCGTAGATCCGCCGGGGGGCTTGAACACTGAAGCTTTCTTT

v_gene: TRBV5-4
j_gene: TRBJ2-7
d_gene: TRBD2
abundance: -
CDR3aa: CASSSGTSGNYEQYF
CDR3nt: TGTGCCAGCAGCTCCGGGACTAGCGGAAACTACGAGCAGTACTTC

v_gene: TRBV29-1
j_gene: TRBJ2-1
d_gene: TRBD1
abundance: -
CDR3aa: CSAPLVQGAESSYNEQFF
CDR3nt: TGCAGCGCCCCACTTGTACAGGGGGCCGAAAGCTCCTACAATGAGCAGTTCTTC

v_gene: TRBV5-1
j_gene: TRBJ1-4
d_gene: TRBD1
abundance: -
CDR3aa: CASSLMGQGRGTNEKLFF
CDR3nt: TGCGCCAGCAGCTTGATGGGACAGGGGAGAGGGACTAATGAAAAACTGTTTTTT

v_gene: TRBV9
j_gene: TRBJ2-7
d_gene: TRBD1
abundance: -
CDR3aa: CASSIGTGGSEQYF
CDR3nt: TGTGCCAGCAGCATCGGGACAGGGGGGTCCGAGCAGTACTTC

v_gene: TRBV7-3
j_gene: TRBJ1-6
d_gene: -
abundance: -
CDR3aa: CASSLAVSNSPLHF
CDR3nt: TGTGCCAGCAGCTTAGCGGTGTCTAATTCACCCCTCCACTTT

v_gene: TRBV19
j_gene: TRBJ1-5
d_gene: TRBD1
abundance: -
CDR3aa: CASSIYRQQGVYQPQHF
CDR3nt: TGTGCCAGTAGTATTTATAGGCAACAGGGGGTATATCAGCCCCAGCATTTT

v_gene: TRBV19
j_gene: TRBJ2-6
d_gene: -
abundance: -
CDR3aa: CASSPTRSGANVLTF
CDR3nt: TGTGCCAGTAGCCCGACACGCTCTGGGGCCAACGTCCTGACTTTC

v_gene: TRBV7-9
j_gene: TRBJ1-3
d_gene: -
abundance: -
CDR3aa: CASSLTASGNTIYF
CDR3nt: TGTGCCAGCAGCCTGACAGCCTCTGGAAACACCATATATTTT

v_gene: TRBV7-7
j_gene: TRBJ2-5
d_gene: TRBD2
abundance: -
CDR3aa: CASSPRLAGKGETQYF
CDR3nt: TGTGCTAGCAGCCCCCGACTAGCGGGAAAGGGGGAGACCCAGTACTTC

v_gene: TRBV30
j_gene: TRBJ2-7
d_gene: -
abundance: -
CDR3aa: CAWSADLTGQRTYEQYF
CDR3nt: TGTGCCTGGAGTGCCGACCTGACGGGACAAAGAACCTACGAGCAGTACTTC

v_gene: TRBV4-2
j_gene: TRBJ2-7
d_gene: TRBD2
abundance: -
CDR3aa: CASSQDLAASQYF
CDR3nt: TGTGCCAGCAGCCAAGACCTAGCGGCGTCCCAGTACTTC

v_gene: TRBV19
j_gene: TRBJ2-1
d_gene: -
abundance: -
CDR3aa: CASSQSSYNEQFF
CDR3nt: TGTGCCAGTAGCCAGTCCTCCTACAATGAGCAGTTCTTC

v_gene: TRBV7-2
j_gene: TRBJ2-7
d_gene: -
abundance: -
CDR3aa: CASSKRQIDYEQYF
CDR3nt: TGTGCCAGCAGCAAACGACAGATAGACTACGAGCAGTACTTC

v_gene: TRBV7-9
j_gene: TRBJ2-1
d_gene: -
abundance: once
CDR3aa: CASSLRRGANEQFF
CDR3nt: TGTGCCAGCAGCTTACGGCGCGGGGCCAATGAGCAGTTCTTC

v_gene: TRBV19
j_gene: TRBJ2-7
d_gene: -
abundance: -
CDR3aa: CASSMEQAYEQYF
CDR3nt: TGTGCCAGTAGTATGGAACAGGCCTACGAGCAGTACTTC

v_gene: TRBV18
j_gene: TRBJ1-3
d_gene: TRBD1
abundance: -
CDR3aa: CASSRGQADSGNTIYF
CDR3nt: TGTGCCAGCTCAAGGGGACAGGCCGACTCTGGAAACACCATATATTTT

v_gene: TRBV7-8
j_gene: TRBJ2-7
d_gene: -
abundance: -
CDR3aa: CASSSQYYEQYF
CDR3nt: TGTGCCAGCAGCTCCCAGTACTACGAGCAGTACTTC

v_gene: TRBV7-2
j_gene: TRBJ2-5
d_gene: -
abundance: -
CDR3aa: CASSLDGGQWVRETQYF
CDR3nt: TGTGCCAGCAGCTTAGACGGGGGGCAGTGGGTAAGAGAGACCCAGTACTTC